These T cell receptor beta chains were read from a single sample in a study of blood T cell repertoires in COVID-19. Sequencing was performed with immunoSEQ multiplex PCR; in TCRdb, only in-frame clones are kept and a portion is missing. The table shows 13,000 or so clones, with under 95% occurring only once. Sequenced: peripheral blood. The origin of the receptors is a human donor in a cohort sampled during active COVID-19. CDR3s include the opening cysteine and the closing phenylalanine or tryptophan. The D gene is left open where the match is weak. Clone size is not always given. Where it is, it says once, few, many or a class for expanded clones.

clone size | D gene | J gene | V gene | CDR3 DNA | CDR3 protein
. | . | TRBJ1-6 | TRBV28 | TGTGCCAGCAGTTTCCCCCCCCGGACAGTCCAAAGCTCCTATAATTCACCCCTCCACTTT | CASSFPPRTVQSSYNSPLHF
. | TRBD1 | TRBJ2-3 | TRBV18 | TGTGCCAGCTCACCACCCTCGGGACAGGGTGTGTATTTT | CASSPPSGQGVYF
once | . | TRBJ2-3 | TRBV9 | TGTGCCAGCAGTTCATTCGATACGCAGTATTTT | CASSSFDTQYF
. | TRBD1 | TRBJ1-6 | TRBV6-6 | TGTGCCAGCAGTCGACCACCCGACAGGGGCCGAAATTCACCCCTCCACTTT | CASSRPPDRGRNSPLHF
. | . | TRBJ2-5 | TRBV18 | TGTGCCAGCTCACTTGGTAGTAGCGGAGAGACCCAGTACTTC | CASSLGSSGETQYF
. | . | TRBJ2-7 | TRBV28 | TGTGCCAGCAGTGTTCTAGGGGTGGGCTCCTACGAGCAGTACTTC | CASSVLGVGSYEQYF
. | TRBD1 | TRBJ1-2 | TRBV7-2 | TGTGCCAGCAGCTTAGGAAATGTCGGGACAGCAAACTATGGCTACACCTTC | CASSLGNVGTANYGYTF
. | . | TRBJ1-4 | TRBV28 | TGTGCCAGCAGTTTCGCCAGGGGAGATGAAAAACTGTTTTTT | CASSFARGDEKLFF
. | . | TRBJ2-1 | TRBV6-1 | TGTGCCAGCAGTGAAGCGGTGGGGGCGATATCCGATGAGCAGTTCTTC | CASSEAVGAISDEQFF
few | . | TRBJ1-4 | TRBV7-9 | TGTGCCAGCAGCCCTAGAACGGCAACTAATGAAAAACTGTTTTTT | CASSPRTATNEKLFF
. | TRBD2 | TRBJ2-7 | TRBV9 | TGTGCCAGCAGCGTAGGAAGTCTAGCGGATTCCTACGAGCAGTACTTC | CASSVGSLADSYEQYF
. | . | TRBJ2-5 | TRBV6-2/TRBV6-3 | TGTGCCAGCAGTTATTTTCGAGAGACCCAGTACTTC | CASSYFRETQYF
. | . | TRBJ2-7 | TRBV9 | TGTGCCAGCAGCGCCGGGAGTTTAGCCTACGAGCAGTACTTC | CASSAGSLAYEQYF
once | TRBD1 | TRBJ2-7 | TRBV11-2 | TGTGCCAGCAGCTCAGGGGGCGAGCAGTACTTC | CASSSGGEQYF
. | TRBD1 | TRBJ2-7 | TRBV19 | TGTGCCAGTAGTATAGCCCCACGACAGGGGGAGTACTTC | CASSIAPRQGEYF
. | TRBD2 | TRBJ2-2 | TRBV19 | TGTGCCAGTAGTGGCCGCGGTAGCGGGGGGACCGGGGAGCTGTTTTTT | CASSGRGSGGTGELFF
once | TRBD2 | TRBJ2-3 | TRBV11-2 | TGCCAACCGGAGGGCGGGGGAGATACGCAGTATTTT | CQPEGGGDTQYF
. | . | TRBJ2-7 | TRBV6-1 | TGTGCCAGCAGTGAAGTGGGGCGGTACTACGAGCAGTACTTC | CASSEVGRYYEQYF
once | . | TRBJ1-6 | TRBV6-2/TRBV6-3 | TGTGCCAGCAGTTACCCCGCGGGGGGTTCACCCCTCCACTTT | CASSYPAGGSPLHF
. | TRBD1 | TRBJ2-3 | TRBV6-6 | TGTGCCAGCAGGCCCACAGGGGTTACGCAGTATTTT | CASRPTGVTQYF
. | TRBD1 | TRBJ2-3 | TRBV5-1 | TGCGCCAGCAGCCTCCACCGACAGGGCGGGCCAGATACGCAGTATTTT | CASSLHRQGGPDTQYF